The rows below give T cell receptor beta chains drawn from one sample of a study of cytomegalovirus exposure and HLA in healthy donors. Produced via immunoSEQ multiplex PCR; TCRdb's table is partial and in-frame only. The repertoire holds about 120,000 clones, with roughly 78% as singletons. The sample consisted of PBMCs. Source of these receptors: a man aged 30-40 years in good health and CMV-seropositive. CDR3s include the opening cysteine and the closing phenylalanine or tryptophan.

V	J	CDR3
TRBV2	TRBJ2-2	CASNLQAGWGTGELFF
TRBV18	TRBJ1-3	CASSPPSRGNTIYF
TRBV4-1	TRBJ2-7	CASSQTPGQADYEQYF
TRBV9	TRBJ1-1	CASSARDYTEAFF
TRBV7-7	TRBJ2-7	CASSHGDNPYEQYF
TRBV7-8	TRBJ2-3	CASSLGHGPRHTDTQYF
TRBV13	TRBJ2-2	CASSLVGTGTGELFF
TRBV5-1	TRBJ1-1	CASSKRPGDGTAEAFF
TRBV2	TRBJ2-7	CASRSREPSYEQYF
TRBV5-1	TRBJ2-1	CASSLARGSGNEQFF
TRBV10-2	TRBJ2-7	CASSHRGRNEQYF
TRBV19	TRBJ1-4	CASSIVQGGEKLFF
TRBV7-9	TRBJ2-1	CASSLTGEYGNEQFF
TRBV27	TRBJ2-7	CASTNPRPGIYEQYF
TRBV10-2	TRBJ1-1	CASSGGDRARTEAFF
TRBV19	TRBJ2-1	CASSIVAGGDNEQFF
TRBV10-3	.	CAISEDYEQYF
TRBV4-2	TRBJ2-2	CASSQGVTGVNTGELFF
TRBV2	TRBJ2-5	CASSGLAGGLSTQYF
TRBV18	TRBJ2-1	CASSPLINEQFF
TRBV18	TRBJ1-6	CASSPGGGHNSPLHF
TRBV7-8	TRBJ2-7	CASSVAGPSYEQYF
TRBV5-4	TRBJ2-5	CASSLGAAGVAETQYF
TRBV7-6	TRBJ2-1	CASSLEVRGRNEQFF
TRBV27	TRBJ1-4	CASSSPGQSNEKLFF
TRBV2	TRBJ2-7	CASRVGTVTIYEQYF
TRBV5-1	TRBJ2-1	CASSLAGGGSSYNEQFF
TRBV7-9	TRBJ1-3	CASSYSGGSGNTIYF
TRBV11-3	TRBJ2-1	CASSTRTGSSYNEQFF
TRBV7-8	TRBJ1-6	CASATGPYNSPLHF
TRBV5-1	TRBJ1-1	CASSQARGNTEAFF
TRBV9	TRBJ1-2	CASTASGYGYGYTF
TRBV7-9	TRBJ2-7	CASVLTGGIRPSYEQYF
TRBV7-6	TRBJ2-2	CASSLEGTAGELFF
TRBV13	TRBJ1-1	CASSFVSSTEAFF
TRBV28	TRBJ1-4	CASSLTGSREKLFF
TRBV2	TRBJ2-7	CASSVGPGNSYEQYF
TRBV7-9	TRBJ1-4	CASSSSGTGREEKLFF
TRBV6-5	TRBJ1-2	CASSYPGTGGALGYTF
TRBV19	TRBJ1-4	CASIRTESGKLFF
TRBV15	TRBJ1-3	CATSRGKDRLISGNTIYF
TRBV19	TRBJ2-3	CASSMGQGARTQYF
TRBV12-5	TRBJ2-7	CASGLPLREQYF
TRBV5-1	TRBJ2-1	CASSLPSGRSYNEQFF
TRBV30	TRBJ2-7	CAASQDSEQYF
TRBV5-1	TRBJ1-2	CASSLGSGRSYGYTF
TRBV27	TRBJ1-6	CASRTNRDNNSPLHF
TRBV6-1	TRBJ1-1	CASSEDLTNYAFF
TRBV15	TRBJ2-3	CATSRRSTDTQYF
TRBV2	TRBJ1-5	CASSEASGGDQPQHF
TRBV6-1	TRBJ1-4	CASKRSRATNEKLFF
TRBV7-2	TRBJ2-5	CASTRGSGAVGETQYF
TRBV30	TRBJ1-5	CAWSDGANQPQHF
TRBV6-5	TRBJ1-2	CASRKRTGDGGYTF
TRBV6-1	TRBJ1-5	CASTTRGGQPQHF
TRBV7-9	TRBJ1-1	CASSLTGWRDTEAFF
TRBV6-6	TRBJ2-7	CASRGDPGQSSYEQYF